The 9 T cell receptor beta chains listed next were all sequenced from one sample in a study of cytomegalovirus exposure and HLA in healthy donors. The PCR ran on 60 Vbeta and 13 Jbeta primers. The method was immunoSEQ multiplex PCR; TCRdb's version includes in-frame clones alone and lacks a portion of them. Among approximately 100,000 clones listed, 76% were seen once. The source material was PBMCs. Receptors were obtained from a man aged 35 to 55 in good health and CMV-seronegative.

The chain has TRBV10-3 and TRBJ2-1; 11 bases fit TRBD2. This CDR3 spans 16 amino acids. Germline trimming cut 10 bases from V and 5 bases from J; bases unmatched to any gene: 13. The germline gives CDR1 ENHRY, CDR2 SYGVKD. The CDR3 DNA follows: TGTGCCACTCGCTTACTAGCGGGGGAGGGAAACAATGAGCAGTTCTTC. It encodes CATRLLAGEGNNEQFF.

The chain is built from TRBV5-1 and TRBJ2-5; 7 bases agree with TRBD2. Germline V gene data show CDR1 as SGHRS and CDR2 as YFSETQ. The CDR3 is made up of 15 amino acids. V lost 4 bases and J lost 2; bases outside the gene matches: 8. Written as DNA, the CDR3 is TGCGCCAGCAGCGGCAGCGGGGCAGTTCAAGAGACCCAGTACTTC. The encoded protein is CASSGSGAVQETQYF.

This chain joins TRBV9 and TRBJ1-3; a weak D match, TRBD1 (5 bases). The length of the CDR3 is 16 residues. CDR1 and CDR2 from the germline V gene are SGDLS and YYNGEE. The V end lost 4 bases, the J end lost 0 bases, and 14 bases lay between the germline ends. The CDR3 bases are TGTGCCAGCAGCCCCCATACAGGCGTCTCTGGAAACACCATATATTTT. Protein product: CASSPHTGVSGNTIYF.

The V gene is TRBV27, the J gene TRBJ1-6; D might be TRBD1 (6 bases). The length of the CDR3 is 16 residues. Trimming took 2 bases from V and 7 from J, leaving 15 bases between them. The germline V gene has CDR1 MNHEY and CDR2 SMNVEV (reference sequence). CDR3 DNA: TGTGCCAGCAGTTTAGGGCAGACGAGGGGGAATTCACCCCTCCACTTT. Protein: CASSLGQTRGNSPLHF.

The rearrangement joins TRBV6-4 to TRBJ1-6, with TRBD1 matching over 7 bases. The CDR3 contains 16 residues. V lost 7 bases to trimming and J lost 2 bases; unmatched junction nucleotides: 8. In germline, CDR1 is MRHNA, CDR2 SNTAGT. This chain's CDR3 is CASIHPGTAYNSPLHF. The CDR3 DNA sequence: TGTGCCAGCATACACCCCGGGACAGCCTATAATTCACCCCTCCACTTT.

On this clone itself: Compared with germline, one end of the junction differs, possibly owing to a read error. The chain employs TRBV7-9 and TRBJ2-2; D is ambiguous. The CDR3 is 13 amino acids. Germline V CDR1 and CDR2: SEHNR, FQNEAQ (reference sequence). The CDR3 spells CSSSLTGTGELFF. CDR3 nucleotide sequence: TGTTCCAGCAGCTTAACCGGGACCGGGGAGCTGTTTTTT.

This rearrangement joins TRBV7-9 to TRBJ2-5; TRBD1 matches at 8 bases. The length of the CDR3 is 16 residues. CDR1 and CDR2 from the germline V gene are SEHNR and FQNEAQ (reference sequence). V lost 5 bases, J lost 5 bases, and 13 bases stayed unmatched. The CDR3 DNA is TGTGCCAGCAGCCCGGGGGAGTTCAGGGGGCTGGAGACCCAGTACTTC. Amino acid sequence: CASSPGEFRGLETQYF.

This rearrangement joins TRBV7-2 to TRBJ2-1, with TRBD2 matching 10 bases. The V segment lost 2 bases and the J segment 6 bases; nucleotides outside the gene matches: 16. Germline V gene lookup returns CDR1 SGHTA and CDR2 FQGNSA. The CDR3 extends over 19 amino acids. The CDR3 sequence is CASSLRLAGATGWGNEQFF. In DNA form, the CDR3 reads TGTGCCAGCAGCTTACGTCTAGCGGGGGCAACGGGGTGGGGCAATGAGCAGTTCTTC.

J is TRBJ2-2 and V is TRBV6-5; 9 bases map to TRBD1. This CDR3 contains 14 residues. Unmatched junction bases numbered 8, after V lost 8 bases and J lost 7 bases. Per the germline V gene, CDR1 is MNHEY and CDR2 is SVGAGI. The CDR3, as DNA: TGTGCCAGCGGAGACAGGGGGAGAGGCGGGGAGCTGTTTTTT. Translated, it gives CASGDRGRGGELFF.